The clone carrying this T cell receptor (beta chain) was counted many times. The antigen is not known. This entry is derived from a study of early T cells in non-severe SARS-CoV-2 infection. In the study overall: The input, bulk RNA from unsorted whole blood, was sequenced, and chains were unpaired. Study-level findings and limits: Anti-spike CD8 responses were favored by VDJdb matching, which missed private and CD4 specificities.

Trimming pared 6 bases from V and 0 bases from J, leaving 7 bases between. The CDR3 contains 14 residues. The V gene's germline CDR1 is KGHDR and CDR2 SFDVKD. The TCR library protocol attached unique molecular identifiers to the individual cDNA molecules. TCRdb independently ran MiXCR on the 5' RACE reads; one entry per CDR3 protein. This sample carries tens of thousands of distinct CDR3 sequences, just under 4.5% of them seen once, and the ten largest clones take 15% to 20%. This chain uses TRBV24-1 with TRBJ2-2; D gene unclear. Material for sequencing was whole blood. The sequence was collected from an adult who was a healthcare worker with PCR-confirmed SARS-CoV-2 infection or an uninfected control (not recorded which). The CDR3 DNA reads TGTGCCACCAGTCAGGTCGCGAACACCGGGGAGCTGTTTTTT. This gives the protein CATSQVANTGELFF.